This T cell receptor beta chain is drawn from a study of blood T cell repertoires in COVID-19. Overall study context: From T cells, B-cell-depleted T cells, or PBMCs came the material, which was cDNA or gDNA.

The authors' processing: Reference gene primer amplification yielded estimated nucleated cell counts. Measured with immunoSEQ multiplex PCR; TCRdb has only the in-frame clones, and not every one. V and J calls plus clone size are reproduced from that table; the DNA served to infer D and trimming. The sample comprises approximately 42,000 clones, around 75% of which are singletons, and approximately 62% rests with the top ten. This clone was seen more than once but under ten times. The CDR3 contains 17 residues. V lost 4 bases and J 0 bases, leaving 16 bases between the germline ends. CDR1 and CDR2 (germline): SGHDT, YYEEEE.

The specimen was peripheral blood. The chain uses TRBV5-6 and TRBJ2-2, with D tentatively TRBD1 (6 bases). This clonotype was sampled from a man aged 80 or over with acute or convalescent COVID-19. The CDR3 loop is CASSGDRLAPNTGELFF. The CDR3 DNA follows: TGTGCCAGCAGCGGTGACAGGTTGGCCCCGAACACCGGGGAGCTGTTTTTT.